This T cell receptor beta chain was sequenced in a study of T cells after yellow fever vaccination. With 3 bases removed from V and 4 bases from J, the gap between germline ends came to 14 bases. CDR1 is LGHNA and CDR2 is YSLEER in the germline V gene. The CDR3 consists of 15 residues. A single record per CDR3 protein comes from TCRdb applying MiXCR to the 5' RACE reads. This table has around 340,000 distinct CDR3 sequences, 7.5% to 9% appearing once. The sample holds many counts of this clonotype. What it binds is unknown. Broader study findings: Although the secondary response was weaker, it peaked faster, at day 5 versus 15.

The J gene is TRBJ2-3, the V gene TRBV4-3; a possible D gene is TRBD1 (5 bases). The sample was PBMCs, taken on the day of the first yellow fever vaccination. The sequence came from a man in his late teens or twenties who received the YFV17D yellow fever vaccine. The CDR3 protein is CASSQGSIGADTQYF. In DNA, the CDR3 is TGCGCCAGCAGCCAGGGCTCCATAGGGGCAGATACGCAGTATTTT.